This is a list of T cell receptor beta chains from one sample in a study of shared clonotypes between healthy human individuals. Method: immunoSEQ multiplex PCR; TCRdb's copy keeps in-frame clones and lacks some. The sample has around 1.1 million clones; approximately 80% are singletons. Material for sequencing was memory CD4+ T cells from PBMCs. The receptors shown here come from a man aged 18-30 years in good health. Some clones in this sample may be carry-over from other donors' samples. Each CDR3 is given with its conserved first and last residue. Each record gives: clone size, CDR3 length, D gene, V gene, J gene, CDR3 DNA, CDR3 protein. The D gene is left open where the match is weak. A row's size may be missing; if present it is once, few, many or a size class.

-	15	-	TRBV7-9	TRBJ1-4	TGTGCCAGCAGCTTAGTGCAGGCCGTCAATGAAAAACTGTTTTTT	CASSLVQAVNEKLFF
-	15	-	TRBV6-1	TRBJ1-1	TGTGCCAGCAGTCCCCGACAGGCTCGTTCCACTGAAGCTTTCTTT	CASSPRQARSTEAFF
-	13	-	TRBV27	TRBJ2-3	TGTGCCAGCAGTTTAAAAAGGACAGATACGCAGTATTTT	CASSLKRTDTQYF
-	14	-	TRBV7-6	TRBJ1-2	TGTGCCAGCAGCTTAGACAAGTACAACTATGGCTACACCTTC	CASSLDKYNYGYTF
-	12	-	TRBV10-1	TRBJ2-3	TGCGCCAGCAGTGAACATGGGTATACGCAGTATTTT	CASSEHGYTQYF
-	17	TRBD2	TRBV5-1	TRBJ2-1	TGCGCCAGCAGGCCAACTGCGACTAGCGGGGTGTACAATGAGCAGTTCTTC	CASRPTATSGVYNEQFF
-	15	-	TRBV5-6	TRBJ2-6	TGTGCCAGCAGCTTCAGGGGAGCTGGGGCCAACGTCCTGACTTTC	CASSFRGAGANVLTF
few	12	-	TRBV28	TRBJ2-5	TGTGCCAGCAGCCTCGGAAGTGTAACCCAGTACTTC	CASSLGSVTQYF
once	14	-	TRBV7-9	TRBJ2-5	TGTGCCAGCAGCTCCCGGGGATACGGGGAGACCCAGTACTTC	CASSSRGYGETQYF
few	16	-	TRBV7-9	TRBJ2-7	TGTGCCAGCAGCTTAGCGGTGGGTAGCGTTTCCTACGAGCAGTACTTC	CASSLAVGSVSYEQYF
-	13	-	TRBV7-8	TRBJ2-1	TGTGCCAGCAGCTCCCGAGAGGGCAATGAGCAGTTCTTC	CASSSREGNEQFF
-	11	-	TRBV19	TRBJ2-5	TGTGCCAGTAGTATTGGGCAGACCCAGTACTTC	CASSIGQTQYF
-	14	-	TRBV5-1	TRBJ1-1	TGCGCCAGCAGCCGAAGTGGAGGGGACACTGAAGCTTTCTTT	CASSRSGGDTEAFF
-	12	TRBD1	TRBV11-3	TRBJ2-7	TGTGCCAGCAGAGGGGGCAGTGACGAGCAGTACTTC	CASRGGSDEQYF
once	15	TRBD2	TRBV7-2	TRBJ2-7	TGTGCCAGCAGACAGACTAGCGGGAGGGCCCCCGAGCAGTACTTC	CASRQTSGRAPEQYF
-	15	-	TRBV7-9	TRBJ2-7	TGTGCCAGCAGCCCGCCGTCGGGGAGGTCCTACGAGCAGTACTTC	CASSPPSGRSYEQYF
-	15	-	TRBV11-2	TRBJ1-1	TGTGCCAGCAGCTCCCTCAGGGGTTTAACGACTGAAGCTTTCTTT	CASSSLRGLTTEAFF
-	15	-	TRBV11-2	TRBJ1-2	TGTGCCAGCAGCTTAGGGAGGGGCCAGAAGAGTGGCTACACCTTC	CASSLGRGQKSGYTF
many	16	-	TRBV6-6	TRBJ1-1	TGTGCCAGCACCACCGGGTGGCCAGGGCCGAACACTGAAGCTTTCTTT	CASTTGWPGPNTEAFF
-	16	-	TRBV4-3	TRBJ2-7	TGCGCCAGCAGCCAGGCTTTAACCCGTGCGGGGTACGAGCAGTACTTC	CASSQALTRAGYEQYF
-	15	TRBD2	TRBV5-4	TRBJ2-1	TGTGCCAGCAGATTCGGACTAGCGGACTACAATGAGCAGTTCTTC	CASRFGLADYNEQFF
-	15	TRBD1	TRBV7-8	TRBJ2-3	TGTGCCAGCAGCCCGCCAGGGGGCCTTCCAGATACGCAGTATTTT	CASSPPGGLPDTQYF
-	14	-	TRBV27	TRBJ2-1	TGTGCCAGCACCTTCCCTTCCTGGGGCAATGAGCAGTTCTTC	CASTFPSWGNEQFF
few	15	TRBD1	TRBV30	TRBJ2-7	TGTGCCTGGAGTATTACCGGGACAGCTGGTCCGGGGCAGTACTTC	CAWSITGTAGPGQYF
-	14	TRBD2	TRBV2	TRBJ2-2	TGTGCCAGCAGCCTAGCGGGTATCACCGGGGAGCTGTTTTTT	CASSLAGITGELFF
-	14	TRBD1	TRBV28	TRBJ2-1	TGTGCCATCAATATGGGACAGGGGGCCGATGAGCAGTTCTTC	CAINMGQGADEQFF
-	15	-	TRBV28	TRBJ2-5	TGTGCCAGCAGTTTATCCGGCAGGGCACTAGAGACCCAGTACTTC	CASSLSGRALETQYF
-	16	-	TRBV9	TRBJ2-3	TGTGCCAGCAGCGCAGAGATAAGCGGATACACAGATACGCAGTATTTT	CASSAEISGYTDTQYF
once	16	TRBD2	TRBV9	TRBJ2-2	TGTGCCAGCAGCGCCGTGGGACTAGCCGTCACCGGGGAGCTGTTTTTT	CASSAVGLAVTGELFF
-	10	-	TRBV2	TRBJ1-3	TGTGCCAGCGCATGGAACACCATATATTTT	CASAWNTIYF
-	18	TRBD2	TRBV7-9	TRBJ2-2	TGTGCCAGCAGCCCGGGACTAGCGGGCCGAAGGGGTACCGGGGAGCTGTTTTTT	CASSPGLAGRRGTGELFF
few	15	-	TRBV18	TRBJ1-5	TGTGCCAGCTCACCAAAACAGGGACCGCGACAGCCCCAGCATTTT	CASSPKQGPRQPQHF
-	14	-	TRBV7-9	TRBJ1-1	TGTGCGACCCGGGGGGGTCCGGTGAGCGCTGAAGCTTTCTTT	CATRGGPVSAEAFF
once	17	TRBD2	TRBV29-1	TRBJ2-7	TGCAGCGTTGTAAGACTAGCGGGAGCCGCTCGTCCCTACGAGCAGTACTTC	CSVVRLAGAARPYEQYF
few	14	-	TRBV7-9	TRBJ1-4	TGTGCCAGCAGCTTAGCGCTAACGGGTGAAAAACTGTTTTTT	CASSLALTGEKLFF
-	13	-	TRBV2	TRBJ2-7	TGTGCCAGCAGTGAAACGGGTACCTACGAGCAGTACTTC	CASSETGTYEQYF
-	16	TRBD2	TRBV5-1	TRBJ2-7	TGCGCCAGCAGCAGGGGACTAGCGGGAGTCGCCTACGAGCAGTACTTC	CASSRGLAGVAYEQYF
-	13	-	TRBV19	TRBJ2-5	TGTGCCAGTAGCCTCAACGGGCAAGAGACCCAGTACTTC	CASSLNGQETQYF
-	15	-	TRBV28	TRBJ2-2	TGTGCCATTACGGGGGGCGGCACGAACACCGGGGAGCTGTTTTTT	CAITGGGTNTGELFF
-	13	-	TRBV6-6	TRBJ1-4	TGTGCCAGCAGTGGCGTGTATGATGAAAAACTGTTTTTT	CASSGVYDEKLFF
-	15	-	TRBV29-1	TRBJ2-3	TGCAGCGTTGCCCCCTTAGCTTCAACCACAGATACGCAGTATTTT	CSVAPLASTTDTQYF
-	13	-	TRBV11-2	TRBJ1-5	TGTGCCAGCAGCCAGACAGGAGTTCAGCCCCAGCATTTT	CASSQTGVQPQHF
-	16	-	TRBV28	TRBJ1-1	TGTGCCAGCAGCCCGGTCCCGGGGGGCGATGGCACTGAAGCTTTCTTT	CASSPVPGGDGTEAFF
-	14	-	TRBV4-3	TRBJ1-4	TGCGCCAGCAGCCAAGCCAATCGGGATGAAAAACTGTTTTTT	CASSQANRDEKLFF
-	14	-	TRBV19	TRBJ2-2	TGTGCCAGTAGTTCGAGGGTTCCCACCGGGGAGCTGTTTTTT	CASSSRVPTGELFF
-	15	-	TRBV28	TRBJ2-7	TGTGCCAGCAGTTTGGGGTCAGGGGCCGTCTACGAGCAGTACTTC	CASSLGSGAVYEQYF
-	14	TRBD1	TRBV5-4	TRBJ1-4	TGTGCCAGCAGCCTCCCGGGACAGGGGGAAAAACTGTTTTTT	CASSLPGQGEKLFF
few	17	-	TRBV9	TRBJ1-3	TGTGCCAGCAGCGTAGCAGAGGGAGGGCGAACTGGAAACACCATATATTTT	CASSVAEGGRTGNTIYF
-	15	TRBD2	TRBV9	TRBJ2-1	TGTGCCAGCAGCGTCGAAACTAGCGGGATCGATGAGCAGTTCTTC	CASSVETSGIDEQFF
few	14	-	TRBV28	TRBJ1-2	TGTGCCAGCAATTCTCGCTGGTCAACCTATGGCTACACCTTC	CASNSRWSTYGYTF
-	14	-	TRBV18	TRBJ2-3	TGTGCCAGCTCCTCCGGGACCGCGGGAGATACGCAGTATTTT	CASSSGTAGDTQYF
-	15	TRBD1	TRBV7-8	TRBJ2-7	TGTGCCAGCAGCCCTCAGGGGCAGGGGGCCTACGAGCAGTACTTC	CASSPQGQGAYEQYF
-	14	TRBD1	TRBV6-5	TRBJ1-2	TGTGCCAGCAGTCACAGGACAGGGCCCTATGGCTACACCTTC	CASSHRTGPYGYTF
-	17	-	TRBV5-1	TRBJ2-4	TGCGCCAGCAGCCCGGACACTCACTTTTCAGCCAAAAACATTCAGTACTTC	CASSPDTHFSAKNIQYF
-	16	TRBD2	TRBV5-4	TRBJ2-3	TGTGCCAGCAGCTTGCGAGCTAGCGGGAGCACAGATACGCAGTATTTT	CASSLRASGSTDTQYF
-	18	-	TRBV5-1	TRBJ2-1	TGCGCCAGCCACTGGGGCGGGGAGACCCCTTCCCCCTACAATGAGCAGTTCTTC	CASHWGGETPSPYNEQFF
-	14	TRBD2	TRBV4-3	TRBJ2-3	TGCGCCAGCCAAACTAGCGGAGGCCCCGGTACGCAGTATTTT	CASQTSGGPGTQYF
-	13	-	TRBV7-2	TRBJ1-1	TGTGCCAGCAGCTTAGAATCCGTTGGTGAAGCTTTCTTT	CASSLESVGEAFF
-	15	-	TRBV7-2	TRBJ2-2	TGTGCCAGCAGCTTCGCCCAGGGGTTAATCGGGGAGCTGTTTTTT	CASSFAQGLIGELFF
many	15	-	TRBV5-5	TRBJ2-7	TGTGCCAGCAGCTTGAATCCGGGGGCTCCCTACGAGCAGTACTTC	CASSLNPGAPYEQYF